These 9 T cell receptor beta chains share one sample of origin, sequenced in a study of a mutant IDH1 vaccine in newly diagnosed glioma. Time point: baseline, week 1 (first vaccination visit). Specified treatment: pre-vaccination baseline after standard-of-care therapy. TCRdb's copy holds only in-frame clones and misses some; the assay was immunoSEQ multiplex PCR. The table has over 14,000 clones, approximately 90% seen once. The specimen comprised PBMCs, sampled from a glioma patient treated with radiotherapy, temozolomide or both. These receptors were obtained from a middle-aged woman with glioma. Some clones in this sample may be carry-over from other donors' samples.

This sequence joins TRBV6-1 and TRBJ2-1; TRBD2 aligns across 12 bases. The CDR3 length is 15 residues. Germline CDR1 MNHNS, CDR2 SASEGT. V was clipped by 10 bases and J by 7 bases; unmatched bases: 11. This chain's CDR3 is CANTPLAGGKNEQFF. The CDR3, as DNA: TGTGCCAACACCCCCCTAGCGGGGGGGAAAAATGAGCAGTTCTTC.

The genes are TRBV18 and TRBJ1-2; unclear D gene. CDR1 KGHSH and CDR2 LQKENI come from the germline V gene. V was shortened by 1 base and J by 3 bases, with 6 bases between the two germline ends. CDR3 length: 13 amino acids. CDR3 coding DNA: TGTGCCAGCTCACCACGGGTGGACTATGGCTACACCTTC. Its protein product is CASSPRVDYGYTF.

The genes are TRBV7-9 and TRBJ2-1, with D perhaps assigned TRBD1 or TRBD2 (5 bases each). The germline V gene has CDR1 SEHNR and CDR2 FQNEAQ (reference sequence). V lost 5 bases and J 14 bases, leaving 13 bases between the germline ends. The CDR3 runs 11 residues. The CDR3 DNA sequence: TGTGCCAGCAGCAGGGACCTCCTTAAGTTCTTC. Residues: CASSRDLLKFF.

This chain joins TRBV11-2 and TRBJ1-1; D uncertain. This CDR3 spans 9 amino acids. Trimming removed 11 bases from V and 5 bases from J, with 6 bases in between. Germline V gene data show CDR1 as SGHAT and CDR2 as FQNNGV. The CDR3 bases are TGTGCCGCCGGAACTGAAGCTTTCTTT. Its translation is CAAGTEAFF.

This rearrangement joins TRBV7-3 to TRBJ2-1; 8 bases align to TRBD2. This CDR3 is built from 15 residues. The V gene end was trimmed by 5 bases and the J gene end by 9 bases; junction bases not matched to a gene: 12. Germline-derived CDR1 and CDR2 are SGHTA and FQGTGA. This chain's CDR3 is CASSPQEREIGEQFF. CDR3 nucleotides: TGTGCCAGCAGCCCCCAGGAGCGGGAGATCGGTGAGCAGTTCTTC.

The rearrangement uses TRBV30 and TRBJ1-4; no definite D call. Germline lookup yields CDR1 GTSNPN and CDR2 SVGIG (reference sequence). Deletions cut 0 bases from V and 7 bases from J, with 15 bases between. This CDR3 comprises 15 residues. The CDR3 spells CAWSVSTSKGEKLFF. CDR3 in DNA: TGTGCCTGGAGTGTATCGACCTCAAAGGGTGAAAAACTGTTTTTT.

V usage is TRBV2 and J usage is TRBJ1-5; D not resolved. The CDR3 is 13 amino acids. CDR1 SNHLY and CDR2 FYNNEI come from the germline V gene. The ends were cut back, 6 bases at V and 3 bases at J, with 9 bases in the middle. The CDR3 loop reads CASRPTPNQPQHF. CDR3 coding DNA: TGTGCCAGCAGGCCGACTCCCAATCAGCCCCAGCATTTT.

This sequence joins TRBV7-3 and TRBJ2-1; a weak D match, TRBD2 (5 bases). V was clipped by 2 bases and J by 7 bases, with 12 bases between them. The germline CDR1 and CDR2 sequences are SGHTA and FQGTGA. The CDR3 is made up of 14 amino acids. For the CDR3, the DNA is TGTGCCAGCAGCTTAGAGGGCCAGTCGAATGAGCAGTTCTTC. It encodes CASSLEGQSNEQFF.

The rearrangement uses TRBV9 and TRBJ1-1; D might be TRBD1 (5 bases). V dropped 5 bases and J dropped 2 bases, with 13 bases sitting between them. Germline CDR1 SGDLS, CDR2 YYNGEE. CDR3 length equals 14 residues. The CDR3 reads CASSPQVLNTEAFF. The DNA of the CDR3 is TGTGCCAGCAGTCCACAGGTCCTCAACACTGAAGCTTTCTTT.